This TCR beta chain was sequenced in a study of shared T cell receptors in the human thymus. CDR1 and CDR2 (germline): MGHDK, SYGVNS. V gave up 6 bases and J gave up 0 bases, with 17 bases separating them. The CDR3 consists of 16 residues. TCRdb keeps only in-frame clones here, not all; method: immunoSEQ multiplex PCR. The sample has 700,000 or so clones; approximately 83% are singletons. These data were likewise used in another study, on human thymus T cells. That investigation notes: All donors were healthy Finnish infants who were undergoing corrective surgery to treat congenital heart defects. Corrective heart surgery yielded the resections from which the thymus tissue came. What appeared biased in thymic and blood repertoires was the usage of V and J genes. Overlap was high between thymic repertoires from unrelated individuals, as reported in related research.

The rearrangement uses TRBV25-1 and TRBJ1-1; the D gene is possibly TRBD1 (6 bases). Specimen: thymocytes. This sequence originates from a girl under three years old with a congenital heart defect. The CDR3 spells CASRANFRGMNTEAFF. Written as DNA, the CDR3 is TGTGCCAGCAGAGCTAATTTCAGGGGCATGAACACTGAAGCTTTCTTT.